This TCR beta chain was sequenced during a study of Graves' ophthalmopathy and Graves' hyperthyroidism. Study results and caveats: Ophthalmopathy progression prediction by the model yielded a sensitivity of around 68% and a specificity of 72.22%. Blood shared most expanded thyroid clonotypes above 0.001 frequency.

Germline V gene sequence: CDR1 SGHTA, CDR2 FQGNSA. This CDR3 is 15 amino acids long. V was pared by 5 bases and J by 3 bases, with 6 bases of the junction left unmatched. Amplified material comprised TCR beta CDR3 regions derived from RNA transcripts. First-round RT-PCR relied on HTBI primers, and a second-round multiplex PCR came next. MiXCR, applied by TCRdb to the multiplex PCR reads, yields one record per CDR3 protein. In the table there are approximately 330,000 distinct CDR3 sequences, roughly a sixth of which are singletons. This clonotype appeared a few times. The antigen remains unidentified. What was sequenced was peripheral blood. This receptor was identified in an adult man with Graves' ophthalmopathy. V is TRBV7-2 and J is TRBJ2-7; 11 bases are shared with TRBD2. CDR3 sequence reads: CASSVGTSGFYEQYF. CDR3 nucleotide sequence: TGTGCCAGCAGCGTTGGGACTAGCGGATTCTACGAGCAGTACTTC.